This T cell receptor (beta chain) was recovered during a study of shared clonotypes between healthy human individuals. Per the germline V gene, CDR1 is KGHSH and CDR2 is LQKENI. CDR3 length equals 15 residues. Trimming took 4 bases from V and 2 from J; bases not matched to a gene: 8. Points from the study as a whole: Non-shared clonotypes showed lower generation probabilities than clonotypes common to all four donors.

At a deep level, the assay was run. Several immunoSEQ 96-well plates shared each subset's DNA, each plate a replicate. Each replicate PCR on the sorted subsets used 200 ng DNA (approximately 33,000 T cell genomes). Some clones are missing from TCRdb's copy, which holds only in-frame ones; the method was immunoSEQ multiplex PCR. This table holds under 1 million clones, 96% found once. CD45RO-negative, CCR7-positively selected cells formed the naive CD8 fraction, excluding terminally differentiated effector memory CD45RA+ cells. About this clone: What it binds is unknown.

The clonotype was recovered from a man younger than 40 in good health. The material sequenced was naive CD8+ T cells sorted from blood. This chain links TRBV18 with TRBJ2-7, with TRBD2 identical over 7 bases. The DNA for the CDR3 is TGTGCCAGCTCACTCTCATCTAGCGGAACCTACGAGCAGTACTTC. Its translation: CASSLSSSGTYEQYF.